The 5 T cell receptor beta chains presented below share a single source sample, sequenced in a study of T cells in Graves' hyperthyroidism and ophthalmopathy. TCR beta CDR3 regions were amplified from RNA transcripts. HTBI primers were the set used in a first-round RT-PCR of the TCR CDR3. Using its own MiXCR run on the multiplex PCR reads, TCRdb lists one record per CDR3 protein. The data contain under 700,000 distinct CDR3 sequences, approximately 15% of them singletons. Sequenced sample: blood. These receptor sequences come from a young woman with Graves' hyperthyroidism.

This clonotype was picked up many times. The chain uses TRBV20-1 and TRBJ2-1, with 12 bases fitting TRBD2. Germline values: CDR1 DFQATT, CDR2 SNEGSKA (reference sequence). CDR3 length: 15 amino acids. V lost 2 bases, J lost 8 bases, and 7 bases stayed unmatched. CDR3 loop: CSARLAGGPSYEQFF. The CDR3 region has the DNA TGCAGTGCTAGACTAGCGGGAGGGCCATCCTATGAGCAGTTCTTC.

This clonotype was seen many times. The V gene is TRBV7-2, the J gene TRBJ2-3, with 9 bases lining up with TRBD2. After removal of 5 bases from V and 0 bases from J, the junction contained 6 bases not matched to a gene. The CDR3 is made up of 16 amino acids. Germline V CDR1 and CDR2: SGHTA, FQGNSA. Written as DNA, the CDR3 is TGTGCCAGCAGCACCCTAGCGGGGTCTAGCACAGATACGCAGTATTTT. Translated: CASSTLAGSSTDTQYF.

This clonotype was detected only a few times. For the CDR3, the DNA is TGTGCCAGCACTCCCCGAAGCGACAGGCTTTATGGCTACACCTTC. Its translation is CASTPRSDRLYGYTF. The chain has TRBV6-2 or TRBV6-3 and TRBJ1-2, with D possibly TRBD1 on 6 matching bases. The germline gives CDR1 MNHEY, CDR2 SVGEGT. Trimming removed 7 bases at V and 5 bases at J, with 20 bases between. This CDR3 has 15 residues.

This clonotype showed up just a few times. The chain employs TRBV6-1 and TRBJ2-1; 12 positions agree with TRBD2. CDR1 and CDR2 (germline): MNHNS, SASEGT. Unmatched junction bases numbered 6, after V lost 5 bases and J lost 4 bases. The CDR3 has 16 residues. CDR3 in amino acids: CASSQTSGRFYNEQFF. The CDR3 region has the DNA TGTGCCAGCAGTCAGACTAGCGGGAGATTTTACAATGAGCAGTTCTTC.

Concerning this clonotype itself: This sequence may be a read error, since a much larger clone differs from it by one base. The genes are TRBV11-2 and TRBJ2-7; D gene uncertain. CDR1 SGHAT and CDR2 FQNNGV come from the germline V gene. The V and J ends lost 6 bases and 7 bases respectively, with 10 bases between them. CDR3 size: 11 residues. CDR3 in amino acids: CASRRFGEQYF. The CDR3 DNA is TGTGCCAGCAGGCGCTTCGGGGAGCAGTACTTC.